The 20 T cell receptor beta chains listed next were all sequenced from one sample in a study of blood T cell repertoires in COVID-19. Assay: immunoSEQ multiplex PCR; the TCRdb copy retains only in-frame clones and omits some. The sample lists around 180,000 clones; 79% were seen once. The sample comprised peripheral blood. The receptor source for this set is a man aged 55 to 70 with active or convalescent COVID-19.

The CDR3, as DNA: TGTGCCAGCAGCTTAGCGGGGGCAGGACAGGGGGCCGGGACCCAGTACTTC. Amino acid sequence: CASSLAGAGQGAGTQYF. This chain joins TRBV7-8 and TRBJ2-5; 11 bases are a match to TRBD1. Losses at the gene ends were 0 bases for V and 7 bases for J; bases not matched to a gene: 10. Germline V gives CDR1 SGHVS, CDR2 FQNEAQ. The CDR3 runs to 17 residues.

V usage is TRBV6-2 or TRBV6-3 and J usage is TRBJ2-5, with a tentative D call TRBD2 (5 bases). V lost 0 bases and J lost 1, with 12 bases in between. Germline values: CDR1 MNHEY, CDR2 SVGEGT. CDR3 length: 16 residues. For the CDR3, the DNA is TGTGCCAGCAGTTACTCGAGGGCGGATCTCCAAGAGACCCAGTACTTC. Translated, it gives CASSYSRADLQETQYF.

In this sample, this clone turned up once. The genes are TRBV4-3 and TRBJ1-5; unclear D gene. The CDR3 is 15 amino acids. V lost 0 bases and J 7 bases, leaving 13 bases between the germline ends. Germline V gene lookup returns CDR1 LGHNA and CDR2 YSLEER. The CDR3 DNA reads as TGCGCCAGCAGCCAAGACGCGGGAGGAAGACAGCCCCAGCATTTT. This sequence encodes CASSQDAGGRQPQHF.

The V and J genes are TRBV28 and TRBJ1-2; possible D gene TRBD1, 5 bases. CDR1 and CDR2 from the germline V gene are MDHEN and SYDVKM. The V gene lost 6 bases and the J gene lost 4 bases, with 18 bases spanning the gap. The CDR3 sequence is 15 residues long. DNA of the CDR3: TGTGCCAGCAGACCCAGCGGGGGAACTATCTATGGCTACACCTTC. This translates into CASRPSGGTIYGYTF.

The CDR3 here is CASFDWRSYEQYF. CDR3 DNA: TGTGCCAGCTTCGACTGGCGGTCCTACGAGCAGTACTTC. V gene TRBV28 combines with J gene TRBJ2-7; D call uncertain. CDR1 and CDR2 from the germline V gene are MDHEN and SYDVKM. The CDR3 consists of 13 residues. V was cut by 8 bases and J by 1 base, with 12 bases left in between.

The chain combines TRBV29-1 with TRBJ2-1; 7 nucleotides align to TRBD2. Trimming took 7 bases from V and 15 from J; bases not matched to a gene: 12. This CDR3 region has 11 residues. Germline CDR1 and CDR2: SQVTM and ANQGSEA. DNA for the CDR3: TGCAGCGCCGGACCGTCTAGCGGACTGTTCTTC. Translated, it gives CSAGPSSGLFF.

This chain uses TRBV24-1 with TRBJ1-2, with 7 bases matching TRBD1. V was pared by 0 bases and J by 6 bases, with 3 bases of the junction left unmatched. Germline values: CDR1 KGHDR, CDR2 SFDVKD. The CDR3 has 14 amino acids. CDR3 region: CATSDLDRVHGYTF. The CDR3 bases are TGTGCCACCAGTGATTTGGACAGGGTACATGGCTACACCTTC.

The chain carries TRBV5-5 and TRBJ2-2; tentatively, D is TRBD2 (6 bases). The CDR3 spans 16 residues. Germline assignment: CDR1 SGHKS and CDR2 YYEKEE (reference sequence). The germline V and J ends were trimmed by 4 bases and 3 bases, with 16 bases remaining between them. The CDR3 is CASSPPPSADTGELFF. CDR3 bases: TGTGCCAGCAGCCCTCCCCCTAGCGCCGACACCGGGGAGCTGTTTTTT.

The chain recombines TRBV24-1 with TRBJ1-5; maybe TRBD1 (6 bases). Germline V gives CDR1 KGHDR, CDR2 SFDVKD. There are 13 residues in the CDR3. Trimming shortened V by 6 bases and J by 7 bases, and 12 bases separated the two germline ends. The CDR3 bases are TGTGCCACCAGTAGCCCAGGGGAACAGCCCCAGCATTTT. The encoded protein is CATSSPGEQPQHF.

The genes are TRBV10-3 and TRBJ2-1, with TRBD2 matching over 9 bases. Germline lookup yields CDR1 ENHRY and CDR2 SYGVKD. Losses at the gene ends were 7 bases for V and 8 bases for J; bases not matched to a gene: 9. The CDR3 is made up of 14 amino acids. Here the CDR3 reads CAITPGAGGYEQFF. The CDR3 nucleotides are TGTGCCATCACCCCGGGAGCGGGAGGCTATGAGCAGTTCTTC.

The chain has TRBV7-9 and TRBJ1-1; TRBD1 might be the D (5 bases). Between the trimmed V and J ends, which lost 5 bases and 1 base, there was a span of 14 bases. Germline lookup yields CDR1 SEHNR and CDR2 FQNEAQ (reference sequence). The CDR3 contains 15 residues. CDR3 in DNA: TGTGCCAGCAGCCCCAGTAGCAGGGCGAACACTGAAGCTTTCTTT. This codes for CASSPSSRANTEAFF.

The chain is built from TRBV7-8 and TRBJ2-2; 7 bases fit TRBD1. V dropped 6 bases and J dropped 6; count of bases not matched to a gene: 10. Germline CDR1 is SGHVS and CDR2 is FQNEAQ. The CDR3 loop spans 15 amino acids. The chain's CDR3 is CASRLITGASGELFF. Written as DNA, the CDR3 is TGTGCCAGCAGGTTAATTACAGGGGCCTCCGGGGAGCTGTTTTTT.

The J gene is TRBJ2-1, the V gene TRBV13; 7 nucleotides align to TRBD2. CDR1 and CDR2 (germline): PRHDT, FYEKMQ (reference sequence). V was clipped by 0 bases and J by 5 bases; unmatched bases: 1. The CDR3 is 14 amino acids. CDR3 DNA: TGTGCCAGCAGCTTAGGACGGGGGGACAATGAGCAGTTCTTC. Encoded protein: CASSLGRGDNEQFF.

The chain carries TRBV7-6 and TRBJ1-2, with 7 positions matching TRBD1. The CDR3 has 16 residues. With V trimmed by 1 base and J by 7 bases, 12 bases remained unmatched. From germline, CDR1 is SGHVS and CDR2 FNYEAQ. CDR3 sequence reads: CASSLGPSTGDGGYTF. CDR3 sequence (DNA): TGTGCCAGCAGCTTAGGACCCTCTACAGGGGATGGTGGCTACACCTTC.

The table lists this clone with a few counts. This chain joins TRBV29-1 and TRBJ2-6, with a weak D call TRBD2 (6 bases). V dropped 4 bases and J dropped 2 bases, with 12 bases sitting between them. This CDR3 is built from 15 residues. Germline V gene data show CDR1 as SQVTM and CDR2 as ANQGSEA. DNA for the CDR3: TGCAGCGTTGTCGGGGGAGCTGCTGGGGCCAACGTCCTGACTTTC. It specifies CSVVGGAAGANVLTF. The variable domain in full, completed from reference TRBV29-1 and TRBJ2-6, reads SAVISQKPSRDICQRGTSLTIQCQVDSQVTMMFWYRQQPGQSLTLIATANQGSEATYESGFVIDKFPISRPNLTFSTLTVSNMSPEDSSIYLCSVVGGAAGANVLTFGAGSRLTVL.

This clone was counted a few times. The chain uses TRBV19 and TRBJ1-1; 10 bases fit TRBD1. Germline V lookup: CDR1 LNHDA, CDR2 SQIVND (reference sequence). There are 14 residues in the CDR3. With 5 bases clipped from V and 5 bases from J, the junction kept 5 bases outside the gene matches. DNA for the CDR3: TGTGCCAGTAGTGTGACAGGGGGCGGAACTGAAGCTTTCTTT. This gives the protein CASSVTGGGTEAFF.

The chain uses TRBV6-6 and TRBJ2-5, with D possibly being TRBD2 (6 bases). The V gene's germline CDR1 is MNHNY and CDR2 SVGAGI (reference sequence). Trimming took off 10 bases at V and 5 bases at J, with 14 bases between the two ends. There are 12 residues in the CDR3. The CDR3 coding sequence is TGTGCCACCGGAGGGAGACCCGAGACCCAGTACTTC. Its protein is CATGGRPETQYF.

This rearrangement joins TRBV19 to TRBJ1-6; unclear D gene. Trimming took off 7 bases at V and 7 bases at J, with 14 bases between the two ends. CDR1 is LNHDA and CDR2 is SQIVND in the germline V gene (reference sequence). CDR3 size: 14 residues. The CDR3 sequence is CASTEKVLNSPLHF. The CDR3 nucleotides are TGTGCCAGTACCGAGAAAGTGCTAAATTCACCCCTCCACTTT.

This chain joins TRBV18 and TRBJ1-1; the match to TRBD1 covers 7 bases. The J segment lost 10 bases and the V segment lost 6 bases, leaving 8 bases of the junction unmatched. The CDR3 is made up of 12 amino acids. Germline V gives CDR1 KGHSH, CDR2 LQKENI. The CDR3 loop is CASSSRDSPAFF. The CDR3, as DNA: TGTGCCAGCTCGTCTAGGGACAGTCCAGCTTTCTTT. Full variable domain (rest looked up from reference TRBV18 and TRBJ1-1): NAGVMQNPRHLVRRRGQEARLRCSPMKGHSHVYWYRQLPEEGLKFMVYLQKENIIDESGMPKERFSAEFPKEGPSILRIQQVVRGDSAAYFCASSSRDSPAFFGQGTRLTVV.

The rearrangement joins TRBV3-1 (or the pseudogene TRBV3-2) to TRBJ2-7, with TRBD2 matching over 8 bases. After removal of 2 bases from V and 5 bases from J, the junction contained 8 bases not matched to a gene. Looked up from germline, CDR1 is LGHDT and CDR2 is YNNKEL (reference sequence). The CDR3 extends over 15 amino acids. The CDR3 is CASSQSGTSYHEQYF. CDR3 bases: TGTGCCAGCAGCCAATCTGGGACTAGTTACCACGAGCAGTACTTC.